This record covers a single T cell receptor (beta chain). This entry comes from a study of blood T cell repertoires in COVID-19. Turning to the study itself: The study drew acute and convalescent COVID-19 samples from the United States, Italy and Spain. PBMCs, B-cell-depleted T cells, or T cells were the source of the cDNA or gDNA that made up the material.

Source study methods: Estimates of nucleated cell counts were drawn from the amplification of reference gene primers. Clones were read by immunoSEQ multiplex PCR, and TCRdb kept only the in-frame ones, dropping some. V and J calls and clone size are given by that table; D and trimming were obtained from the DNA. The data hold 130,000 to 150,000 clones, with approximately 88% observed a single time. Per germline, CDR1 MDHEN and CDR2 SYDVKM. Trimming at V came to 6 bases and at J to 8 bases, leaving 8 bases not matched to a gene. The CDR3 is 13 residues long. The chain has TRBV28 and TRBJ1-2; 8 nucleotides line up with TRBD1. This receptor was obtained from a woman aged 45-59 years with acute or convalescent COVID-19. The sequenced sample consisted of peripheral blood. CDR3 coding DNA: TGTGCCAGCAGCCACCAGGGGGCGCCCGGCTACACCTTC. This translates into CASSHQGAPGYTF.